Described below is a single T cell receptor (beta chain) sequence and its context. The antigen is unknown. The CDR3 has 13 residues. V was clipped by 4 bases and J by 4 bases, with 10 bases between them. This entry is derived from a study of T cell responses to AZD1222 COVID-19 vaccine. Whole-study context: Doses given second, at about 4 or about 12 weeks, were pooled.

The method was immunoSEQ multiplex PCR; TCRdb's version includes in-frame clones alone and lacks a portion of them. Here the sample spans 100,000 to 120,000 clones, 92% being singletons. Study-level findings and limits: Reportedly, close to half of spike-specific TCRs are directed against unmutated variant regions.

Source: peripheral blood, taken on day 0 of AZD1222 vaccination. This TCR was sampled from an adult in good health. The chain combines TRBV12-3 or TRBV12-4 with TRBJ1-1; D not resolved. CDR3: CASSSVGFTEAFF. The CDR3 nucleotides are TGTGCCAGCAGTTCCGTGGGGTTCACTGAAGCTTTCTTT.